This is a list of T cell receptor beta chains from one sample in a study of a mutant IDH1 vaccine in newly diagnosed glioma. For these receptors, no antigen is known. Generated by immunoSEQ multiplex PCR, the TCRdb table keeps only in-frame clones and is missing some. Of under 150,000 clones in the sample, approximately 87% were seen once. The sample here was PBMCs, taken from a glioma patient whose treatment included an IDH1 peptide vaccine. The source of these receptors is a woman aged 50 to 60 with glioma. The CDR3 runs from the conserved cysteine through the conserved F or W. Fields, in order: V gene, D gene, CDR3 length, clone size, J gene, CDR3 protein, CDR3 DNA. D genes are given only for firm matches. Clone size is stated in some rows and not others, as once, few, many or a class when expanded.

TRBV28	.	15	.	TRBJ2-7	CASAGETVISYEQYF	TGTGCCAGCGCTGGGGAGACGGTGATCTCCTACGAGCAGTACTTC
TRBV6-1	TRBD2	14	.	TRBJ2-2	CASILAANTGELFF	TGTGCCAGCATACTAGCGGCGAACACCGGGGAGCTGTTTTTT
TRBV5-6	.	13	.	TRBJ1-2	CASSLDVGYGYTF	TGTGCCAGCAGCTTGGACGTTGGCTATGGCTACACCTTC
TRBV29-1	.	12	.	TRBJ2-5	CSVATVQETQYF	TGCAGCGTTGCGACAGTCCAAGAGACCCAGTACTTC
TRBV9	TRBD1	14	.	TRBJ2-1	CASSPPGQGNEQFF	TGTGCCAGCAGCCCACCGGGACAGGGGAATGAGCAGTTCTTC
TRBV11-2	TRBD2	15	.	TRBJ2-1	CASSVGTSGYNEQFF	TGTGCCAGCAGCGTGGGGACTAGCGGTTACAATGAGCAGTTCTTC
TRBV9	.	16	.	TRBJ2-7	CASSVDKEVRPYEQYF	TGTGCCAGCAGCGTCGATAAGGAGGTCAGACCCTACGAGCAGTACTTC
TRBV10-3	.	15	few	TRBJ1-5	CAISESTVSNQPQHF	TGTGCCATCAGTGAGTCGACGGTTAGCAATCAGCCCCAGCATTTT
TRBV28	TRBD2	14	.	TRBJ2-1	CASSLGLAGYEQFF	TGTGCCAGCAGTTTAGGGCTAGCGGGCTATGAGCAGTTCTTC
TRBV29-1	.	15	.	TRBJ2-7	CSVEGGTDSSYEQYF	TGCAGCGTTGAAGGCGGGACAGATAGCTCCTACGAGCAGTACTTC
TRBV27	TRBD1	17	.	TRBJ2-3	CASSLSPGQRNTDTQYF	TGTGCCAGCAGTTTATCGCCGGGACAGAGGAACACAGATACGCAGTATTTT
TRBV9	.	15	.	TRBJ2-1	CASSVEARWPNEQFF	TGTGCCAGCAGCGTAGAGGCCCGGTGGCCCAATGAGCAGTTCTTC
TRBV30	.	13	.	TRBJ2-5	CAWSGPVQETQYF	TGTGCCTGGAGTGGTCCAGTTCAAGAGACCCAGTACTTC
TRBV13	TRBD1	15	.	TRBJ2-3	CASSPGQARGDTQYF	TGTGCCAGCAGCCCGGGACAGGCCCGGGGAGATACGCAGTATTTT
TRBV25-1	TRBD1	15	.	TRBJ2-2	CASSSPGTGTGELFF	TGTGCCAGCAGTTCCCCCGGGACAGGGACCGGGGAGCTGTTTTTT
TRBV28	TRBD2	15	.	TRBJ2-7	CASSPGGGSGYEQYF	TGTGCCAGCAGTCCCGGGGGGGGATCAGGGTACGAGCAGTACTTC
TRBV15	TRBD2	13	.	TRBJ2-1	CATAGTSYNEQFF	TGTGCCACAGCCGGGACTAGTTACAATGAGCAGTTCTTC
TRBV11-2	TRBD1	14	.	TRBJ1-2	CASSWDPQGYGYTF	TGTGCCAGCAGCTGGGACCCACAGGGGTATGGCTACACCTTC
TRBV7-3	.	15	.	TRBJ2-1	CASSSDVSSYNEQFF	TGTGCCAGCAGCTCGGATGTGAGCTCCTACAATGAGCAGTTCTTC
TRBV28	TRBD1	15	few	TRBJ1-4	CASTYLGQGEAELFF	TGTGCCAGCACCTATTTAGGACAGGGGGAGGCGGAACTGTTTTTT
TRBV28	.	15	.	TRBJ1-4	CASSLLGALDEKLFF	TGTGCCAGCAGTTTATTGGGGGCTTTGGATGAAAAACTGTTTTTT
TRBV18	.	13	.	TRBJ2-7	CASSPDSSYEQYF	TGTGCCAGCTCACCAGACAGCTCCTACGAGCAGTACTTC
TRBV5-4	.	14	.	TRBJ1-4	CASSLGAGNEKLFF	TGTGCCAGCAGCTTGGGGGCAGGGAATGAAAAACTGTTTTTT
TRBV4-1	TRBD2	16	.	TRBJ2-1	CASSLEGTNSYNEQFF	TGCGCCAGCAGCCTAGAAGGGACTAACTCCTACAATGAGCAGTTCTTC
TRBV7-9	.	12	.	TRBJ2-7	CASGTDSYEQYF	TGTGCCAGCGGAACGGACAGCTACGAGCAGTACTTC
TRBV7-9	TRBD2	14	.	TRBJ2-1	CASSTPGLRYEQFF	TGTGCCAGCAGCACGCCGGGACTACGCTATGAGCAGTTCTTC